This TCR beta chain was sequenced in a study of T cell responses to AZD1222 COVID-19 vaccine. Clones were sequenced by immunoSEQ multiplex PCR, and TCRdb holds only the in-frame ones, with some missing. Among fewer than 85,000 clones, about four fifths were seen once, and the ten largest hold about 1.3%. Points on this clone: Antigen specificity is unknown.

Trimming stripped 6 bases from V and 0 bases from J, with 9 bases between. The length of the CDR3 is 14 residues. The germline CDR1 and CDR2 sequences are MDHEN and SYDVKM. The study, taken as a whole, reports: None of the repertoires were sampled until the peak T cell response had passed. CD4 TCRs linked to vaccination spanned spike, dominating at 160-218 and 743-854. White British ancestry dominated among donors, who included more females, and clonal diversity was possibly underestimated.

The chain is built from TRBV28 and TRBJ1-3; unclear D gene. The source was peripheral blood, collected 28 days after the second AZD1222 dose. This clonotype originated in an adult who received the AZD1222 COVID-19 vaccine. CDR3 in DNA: TGTGCCAGCAGGACGGGTCACTCTGGAAACACCATATATTTT. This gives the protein CASRTGHSGNTIYF.